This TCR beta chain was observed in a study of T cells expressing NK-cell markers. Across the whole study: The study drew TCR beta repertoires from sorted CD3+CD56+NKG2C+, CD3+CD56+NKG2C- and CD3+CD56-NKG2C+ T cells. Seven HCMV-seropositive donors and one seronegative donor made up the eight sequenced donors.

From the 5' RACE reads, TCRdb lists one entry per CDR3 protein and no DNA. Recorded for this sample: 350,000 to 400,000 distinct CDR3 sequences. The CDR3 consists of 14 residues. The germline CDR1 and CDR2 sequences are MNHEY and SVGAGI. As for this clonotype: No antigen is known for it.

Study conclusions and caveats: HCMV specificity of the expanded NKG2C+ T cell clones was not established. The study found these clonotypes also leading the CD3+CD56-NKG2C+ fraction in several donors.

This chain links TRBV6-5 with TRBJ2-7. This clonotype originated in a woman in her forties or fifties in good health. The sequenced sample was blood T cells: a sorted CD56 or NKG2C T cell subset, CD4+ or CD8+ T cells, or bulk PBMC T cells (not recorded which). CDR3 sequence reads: CASSYLTKTYEQYF.